This T cell receptor (beta chain) was sequenced in a study of cytomegalovirus exposure and HLA in healthy donors. Background on the study: When 350 to 500 donors were genotyped, approximately 80% of them were found to fall in the Caucasian-associated ancestry cluster.

Findings and caveats of the study: Association with HLA alleles at 0.05 false discovery rate was found for about 17,000 TCR beta sequences in a later analysis. Productive status was seen about 90% or about 30% of the time for most TCR beta V segments in an earlier analysis.

A remark on this clone: What it recognizes is unknown.

The V and J ends lost 4 bases and 3 bases respectively, with 9 bases between them. CDR1 SGHDT and CDR2 YYEEEE come from the germline V gene. The CDR3 has 13 residues. Primers included in the PCR were 60 Vbeta and 13 Jbeta primers. Profiling relied on immunoSEQ multiplex PCR, and the TCRdb table lists in-frame clones only, not all of them. Of about 190,000 clones in the sample, 65% to 90% were seen once. V gene TRBV5-6 combines with J gene TRBJ2-3; D is undetermined. The sequence was collected from a woman in her twenties or thirties in good health and CMV-seronegative. Sequencing was performed on PBMCs. CDR3 loop: CASSPPTTDTQYF. The CDR3 region has the DNA TGTGCCAGCAGCCCCCCCACTACAGATACGCAGTATTTT.